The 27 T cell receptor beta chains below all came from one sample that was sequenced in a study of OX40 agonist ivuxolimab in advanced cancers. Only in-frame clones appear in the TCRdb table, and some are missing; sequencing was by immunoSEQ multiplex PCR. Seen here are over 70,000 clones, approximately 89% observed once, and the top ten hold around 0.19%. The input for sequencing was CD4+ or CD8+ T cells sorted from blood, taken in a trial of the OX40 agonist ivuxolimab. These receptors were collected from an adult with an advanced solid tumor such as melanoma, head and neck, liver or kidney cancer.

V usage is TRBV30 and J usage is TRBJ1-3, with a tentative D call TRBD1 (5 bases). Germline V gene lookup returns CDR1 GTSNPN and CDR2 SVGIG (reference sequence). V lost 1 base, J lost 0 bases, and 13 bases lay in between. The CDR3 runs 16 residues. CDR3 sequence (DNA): TGTGCCTGGAGTGCCCTGGCAGGGCTCTCTGGAAACACCATATATTTT. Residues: CAWSALAGLSGNTIYF.

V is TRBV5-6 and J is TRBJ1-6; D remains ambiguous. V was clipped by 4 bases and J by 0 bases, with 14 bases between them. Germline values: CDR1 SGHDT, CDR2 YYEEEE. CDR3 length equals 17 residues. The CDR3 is CASSPRRAYSYNSPLHF. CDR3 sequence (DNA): TGTGCCAGCAGCCCCCGAAGGGCCTACTCCTATAATTCACCCCTCCACTTT.

The CDR3 protein is CASTNGGGAEAFF. For the CDR3, the DNA is TGTGCCAGCACCAACGGGGGAGGGGCTGAAGCTTTCTTT. The V gene is TRBV6-5, the J gene TRBJ1-1; D possibly corresponds to TRBD1 (5 bases). The CDR3 is 13 residues long. Per the germline V gene, CDR1 is MNHEY and CDR2 is SVGAGI. The V end lost 7 bases, the J end lost 6 bases, and 15 bases lay between the germline ends.

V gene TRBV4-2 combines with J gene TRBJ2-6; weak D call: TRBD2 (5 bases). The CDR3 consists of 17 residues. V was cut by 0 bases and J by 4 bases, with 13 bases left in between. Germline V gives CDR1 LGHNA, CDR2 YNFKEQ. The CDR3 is CASSQEPGGGGANVLTF. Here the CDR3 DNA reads TGTGCCAGCAGCCAAGAGCCAGGTGGCGGGGGGGCCAACGTCCTGACTTTC.

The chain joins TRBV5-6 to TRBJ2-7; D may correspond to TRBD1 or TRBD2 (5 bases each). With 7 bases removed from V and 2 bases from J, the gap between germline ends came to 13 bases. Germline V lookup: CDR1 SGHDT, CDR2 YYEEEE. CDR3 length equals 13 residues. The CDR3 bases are TGTGCCAGCGCTAGGGACCGAACCTACGAGCAGTACTTC. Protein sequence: CASARDRTYEQYF.

CDR3 sequence (DNA): TGTGCCTGGAGAGCCCCTGGGGCCAACGTCCTGACTTTC. Translating gives CAWRAPGANVLTF. The chain recombines TRBV30 with TRBJ2-6; no definite D call. CDR1 is GTSNPN, CDR2 SVGIG, per germline (reference sequence). This CDR3 has 13 amino acids. Trimming cost V 3 bases and J 2 bases, with 5 bases left between them.

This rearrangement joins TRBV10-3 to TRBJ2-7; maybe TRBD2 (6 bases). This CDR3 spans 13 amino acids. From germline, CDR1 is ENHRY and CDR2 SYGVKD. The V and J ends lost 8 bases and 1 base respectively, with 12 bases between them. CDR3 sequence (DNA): TGTGCCATCGGCCGGGGAGGTTCCTACGAGCAGTACGTC. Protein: CAIGRGGSYEQYV.

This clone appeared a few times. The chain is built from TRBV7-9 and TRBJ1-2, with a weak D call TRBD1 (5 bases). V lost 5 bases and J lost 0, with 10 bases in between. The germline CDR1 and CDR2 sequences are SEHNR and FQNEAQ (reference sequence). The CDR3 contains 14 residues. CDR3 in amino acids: CASSRPGTNYGYTF. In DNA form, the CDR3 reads TGTGCCAGCAGCCGACCAGGGACTAACTATGGCTACACCTTC.

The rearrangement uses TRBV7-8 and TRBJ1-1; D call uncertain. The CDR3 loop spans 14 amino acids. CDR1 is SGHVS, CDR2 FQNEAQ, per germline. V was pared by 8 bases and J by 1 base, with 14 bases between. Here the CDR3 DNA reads TGTGCCAGCCGGAACATGTTAGGGAACACTGAAGCTTTCTTT. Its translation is CASRNMLGNTEAFF.

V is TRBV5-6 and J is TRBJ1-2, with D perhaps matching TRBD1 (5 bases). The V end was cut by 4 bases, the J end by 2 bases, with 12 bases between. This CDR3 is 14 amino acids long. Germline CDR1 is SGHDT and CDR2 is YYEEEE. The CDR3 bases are TGTGCCAGCAGCGAAGGGGTAAGGAACTATGGCTACACCTTC. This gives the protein CASSEGVRNYGYTF. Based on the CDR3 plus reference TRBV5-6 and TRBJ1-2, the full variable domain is DAGVTQSPTHLIKTRGQQVTLRCSPKSGHDTVSWYQQALGQGPQFIFQYYEEEERQRGNFPDRFSGHQFPNYSSELNVNALLLGDSALYLCASSEGVRNYGYTFGSGTRLTVV.

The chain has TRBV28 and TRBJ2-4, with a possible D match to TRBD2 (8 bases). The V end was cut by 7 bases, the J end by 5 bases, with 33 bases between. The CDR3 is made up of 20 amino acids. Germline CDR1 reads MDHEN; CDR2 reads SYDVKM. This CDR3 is CASTLGMTGLGSGRQNIQYF. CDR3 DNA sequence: TGTGCCAGCACCTTGGGCATGACAGGGCTGGGGAGCGGGAGACAAAACATTCAGTACTTC.

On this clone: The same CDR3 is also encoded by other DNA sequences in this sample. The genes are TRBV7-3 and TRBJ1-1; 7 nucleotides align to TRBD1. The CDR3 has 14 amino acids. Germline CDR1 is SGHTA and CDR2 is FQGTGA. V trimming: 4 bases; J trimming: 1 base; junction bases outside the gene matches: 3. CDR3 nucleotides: TGTGCCAGCAGCTCCCGGACAGGGAACACTGAAGCTTTCTTT. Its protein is CASSSRTGNTEAFF.

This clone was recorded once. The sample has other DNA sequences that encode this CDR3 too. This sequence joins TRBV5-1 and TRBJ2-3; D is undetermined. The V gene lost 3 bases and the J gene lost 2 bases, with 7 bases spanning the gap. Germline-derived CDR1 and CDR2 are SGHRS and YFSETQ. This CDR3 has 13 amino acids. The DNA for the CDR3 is TGCGCCAGCAGCTCACTACCCACAGATACGCAGTATTTT. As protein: CASSSLPTDTQYF.

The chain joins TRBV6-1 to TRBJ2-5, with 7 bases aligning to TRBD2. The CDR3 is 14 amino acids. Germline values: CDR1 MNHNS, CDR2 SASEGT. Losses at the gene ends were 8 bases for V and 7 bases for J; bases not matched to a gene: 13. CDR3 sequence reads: CASAPTSHSGTQYF. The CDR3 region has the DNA TGTGCCAGCGCACCGACTAGCCATTCAGGGACCCAGTACTTC.

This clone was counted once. CDR3 protein: CASSSGTGRGESEAFF. The CDR3 DNA follows: TGTGCCAGCAGCTCCGGGACAGGGCGAGGGGAGTCTGAAGCTTTCTTT. V gene TRBV11-3 combines with J gene TRBJ1-1; 9 bases agree with TRBD1. This CDR3 region has 16 residues. CDR1 is SGHNT and CDR2 is YENEEA in the germline V gene. V dropped 4 bases and J dropped 6; count of bases not matched to a gene: 12.

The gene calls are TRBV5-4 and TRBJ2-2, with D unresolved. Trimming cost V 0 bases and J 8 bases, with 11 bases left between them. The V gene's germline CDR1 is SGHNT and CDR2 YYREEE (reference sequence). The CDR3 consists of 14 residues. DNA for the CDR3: TGTGCCAGCAGCTTGGGTGGTGCTGTAGGGGAGCTGTTTTTT. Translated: CASSLGGAVGELFF. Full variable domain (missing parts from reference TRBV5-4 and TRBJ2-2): ETGVTQSPTHLIKTRGQQVTLRCSSQSGHNTVSWYQQALGQGPQFIFQYYREEENGRGNFPPRFSGLQFPNYSSELNVNALELDDSALYLCASSLGGAVGELFFGEGSRLTVL.

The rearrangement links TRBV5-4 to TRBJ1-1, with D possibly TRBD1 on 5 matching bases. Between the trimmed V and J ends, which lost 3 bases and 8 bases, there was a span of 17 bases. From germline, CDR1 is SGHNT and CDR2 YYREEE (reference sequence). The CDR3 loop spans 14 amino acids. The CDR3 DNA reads TGTGCCAGCAGCTGGGAGAGGGGTTCGGCCGAAGCTTTCTTT. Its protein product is CASSWERGSAEAFF.

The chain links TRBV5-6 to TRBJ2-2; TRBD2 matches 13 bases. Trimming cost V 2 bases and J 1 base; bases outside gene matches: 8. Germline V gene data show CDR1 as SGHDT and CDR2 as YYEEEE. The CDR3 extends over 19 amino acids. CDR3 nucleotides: TGTGCCAGCAGCTTACGGACTAGCGGGAGAGCTAGGAACACCGGGGAGCTGTTTTTT. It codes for CASSLRTSGRARNTGELFF. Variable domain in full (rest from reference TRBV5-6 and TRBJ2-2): DAGVTQSPTHLIKTRGQQVTLRCSPKSGHDTVSWYQQALGQGPQFIFQYYEEEERQRGNFPDRFSGHQFPNYSSELNVNALLLGDSALYLCASSLRTSGRARNTGELFFGEGSRLTVL.

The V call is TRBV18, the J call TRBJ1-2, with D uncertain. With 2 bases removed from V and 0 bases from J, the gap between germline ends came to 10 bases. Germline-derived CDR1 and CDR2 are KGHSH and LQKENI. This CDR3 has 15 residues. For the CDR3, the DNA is TGTGCCAGCTCACCAAAGGACGGTACTAACTATGGCTACACCTTC. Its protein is CASSPKDGTNYGYTF.

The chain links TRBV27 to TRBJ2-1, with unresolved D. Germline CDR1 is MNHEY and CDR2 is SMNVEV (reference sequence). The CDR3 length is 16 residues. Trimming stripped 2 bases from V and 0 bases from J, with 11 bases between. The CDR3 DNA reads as TGTGCCAGCAGTTTAAAGGGATTTTTCTCCTACAATGAGCAGTTCTTC. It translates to CASSLKGFFSYNEQFF.

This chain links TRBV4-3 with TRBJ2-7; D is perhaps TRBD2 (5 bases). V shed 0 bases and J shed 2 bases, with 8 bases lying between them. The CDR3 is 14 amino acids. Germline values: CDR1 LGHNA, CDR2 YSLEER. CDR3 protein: CASSQDQRTYEQYF. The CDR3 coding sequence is TGCGCCAGCAGCCAAGATCAGCGGACCTACGAGCAGTACTTC.

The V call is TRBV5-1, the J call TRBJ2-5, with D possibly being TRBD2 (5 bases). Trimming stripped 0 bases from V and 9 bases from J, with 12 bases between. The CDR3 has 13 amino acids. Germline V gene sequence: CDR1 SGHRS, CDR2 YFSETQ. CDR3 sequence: CASSLEQAGAQYF. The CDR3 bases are TGCGCCAGCAGCTTGGAGCAGGCCGGGGCCCAGTACTTC. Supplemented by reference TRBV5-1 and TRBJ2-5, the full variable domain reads KAGVTQTPRYLIKTRGQQVTLSCSPISGHRSVSWYQQTPGQGLQFLFEYFSETQRNKGNFPGRFSGRQFSNSRSEMNVSTLELGDSALYLCASSLEQAGAQYFGPGTRLLVL.

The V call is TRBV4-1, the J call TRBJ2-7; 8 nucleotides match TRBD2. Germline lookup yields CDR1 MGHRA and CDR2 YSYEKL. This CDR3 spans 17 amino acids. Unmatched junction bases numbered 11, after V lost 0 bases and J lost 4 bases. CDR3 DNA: TGCGCCAGCAGCCAAGATCACGGACGGGGGGGAATTTACGAGCAGTACGTC. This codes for CASSQDHGRGGIYEQYV.

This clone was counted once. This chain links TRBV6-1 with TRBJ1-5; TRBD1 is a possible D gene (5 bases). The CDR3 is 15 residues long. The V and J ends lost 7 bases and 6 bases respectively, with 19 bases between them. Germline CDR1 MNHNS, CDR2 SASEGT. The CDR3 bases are TGTGCCAGCATTAAATCCCAGCGTGGGGGTCAGCCCCAGCATTTT. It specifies CASIKSQRGGQPQHF.

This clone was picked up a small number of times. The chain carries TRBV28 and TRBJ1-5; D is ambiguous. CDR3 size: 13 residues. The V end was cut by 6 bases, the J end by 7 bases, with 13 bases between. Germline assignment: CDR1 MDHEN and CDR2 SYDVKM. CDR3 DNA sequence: TGTGCCAGCAGAAAACAGATCCTACAGCCCCAGCATTTT. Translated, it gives CASRKQILQPQHF.

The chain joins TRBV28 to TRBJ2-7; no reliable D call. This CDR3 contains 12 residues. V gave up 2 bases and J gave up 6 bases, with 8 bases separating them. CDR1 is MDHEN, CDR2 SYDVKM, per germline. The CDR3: CASSLRHGEQYV. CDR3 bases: TGTGCCAGCAGTTTACGACACGGCGAGCAGTACGTC.

The CDR3 here is CASSLGTSGTDTQYF. Here the CDR3 DNA reads TGTGCCAGCAGCCTCGGGACTAGCGGCACAGATACGCAGTATTTT. This rearrangement joins TRBV6-4 to TRBJ2-3; 10 positions match TRBD2. The length of the CDR3 is 15 residues. CDR1 is MRHNA, CDR2 SNTAGT, per germline. V shed 6 bases and J 1 base; nucleotides not matched to a gene: 4.